Reported below is one T cell receptor beta chain. Its specificity is unknown. This entry belongs to a study of T cell repertoires in cytomegalovirus infection. Overall study context: Indications of both CMV infection and matching HLA type were provided by public TCR beta signatures. Study findings and constraints: Summed frequency of shared TCR beta families picked out CMV carriers who also had the relevant HLA. Dominating the ex vivo response were TCR beta clonotypes that were CMV-specific and HLA-C-restricted.

From the reads, TCRdb called clonotypes with MiXCR, one entry per CDR3 protein. The sample lists a few hundred thousand distinct CDR3 sequences, roughly a sixth occurring once. The germline V gene has CDR1 KGHSH and CDR2 LQKENI. The CDR3 consists of 15 residues. Deletions cut 2 bases from V and 1 base from J, with 9 bases between. The sequence derives from a human donor in good health (CMV status not recorded). Some clones in this sample may be carry-over from other donors' samples. Sequencing used PBMCs. This chain joins TRBV18 and TRBJ1-5; D is undetermined. The chain's CDR3 is CASSPGPWSNQPQHF. For the CDR3, the DNA is TGTGCCAGCTCACCAGGGCCGTGGAGCAATCAGCCCCAGCATTTT.